This T cell receptor (beta chain) was sequenced during a study of blood T cell repertoires in COVID-19. Study details: T cells, B-cell-depleted T cells, or PBMCs supplied cDNA or gDNA.

Some clones are missing from TCRdb's copy, which holds only in-frame ones; the method was immunoSEQ multiplex PCR. In the table there are approximately 97,000 clones, approximately 81% of which are singletons. There are 14 residues in the CDR3. The trim removed 4 bases at V and 3 bases at J, leaving 5 bases unmatched. CDR1 is MNHEY and CDR2 is SMNVEV in the germline V gene (reference sequence). The sample comprised peripheral blood. The chain carries TRBV27 and TRBJ1-2; 7 positions agree with TRBD1. This sequence was found in a man in his sixties with acute or convalescent COVID-19. DNA for the CDR3: TGTGCCAGCAGTTCCATACAGGGGTACTATGGCTACACCTTC. This gives the protein CASSSIQGYYGYTF.